The 22 T cell receptor beta chains given below trace back to one sample, sequenced in a study of CXCR3-negative and CXCR3-positive naive CD8 T cells. Points from the study as a whole: Naive cells with CXCR3 showed TRB CDR3s that were more hydrophobic than those in CXCR3-negative naive cells.

The study made its TRB cDNA libraries by 5' RACE, adding UMI labels. TCRdb reprocessed the 5' RACE reads and reports one entry per CDR3 protein, with no DNA. The sample data list 75,000 to 100,000 distinct CDR3 sequences. For these TCRs, the target antigens are not known. Sequencing was carried out using naive CXCR3+ CD8+ T cells from blood. The subset here: CD45RO-CCR7+CD27+CD95- naive CD8+ T cells expressing CXCR3 (TNR3+). The source of these receptors is a human donor in good health. Some clones in this sample may be carry-over from other donors' samples.

The rearrangement links TRBV7-9 to TRBJ2-1. CDR3 length: 12 residues. From germline, CDR1 is SEHNR and CDR2 FQNEAQ (reference sequence). CDR3 amino acids: CASSLEGIEQFF.

This CDR3 reads CASSSRTDTQYF. V is TRBV13 and J is TRBJ2-3. From germline, CDR1 is PRHDT and CDR2 FYEKMQ (reference sequence). This CDR3 spans 12 amino acids.

The chain carries TRBV29-1 and TRBJ1-1. Germline assignment: CDR1 SQVTM and CDR2 ANQGSEA. The CDR3 spans 12 residues. CDR3: CSAGVRTDEAFF.

This sequence joins TRBV11-2 and TRBJ2-7. The CDR3 runs 13 residues. Per the germline V gene, CDR1 is SGHAT and CDR2 is FQNNGV. The CDR3 sequence is CASSLAGAYEQYF.

The gene calls are TRBV27 and TRBJ2-6; TCRdb designates TRBD1, a call that cannot be tested without DNA. Per germline, CDR1 MNHEY and CDR2 SMNVEV (reference sequence). The CDR3 has 19 amino acids. The CDR3 reads CASSLPTGQGPYGANVLTF.

The chain links TRBV7-9 to TRBJ2-7; lacking DNA, the TRBD1 call made by TCRdb goes unchecked. This CDR3 contains 15 residues. Germline CDR1 SEHNR, CDR2 FQNEAQ (reference sequence). The CDR3 spells CASSSADSISYEQYF.

The chain carries TRBV11-2 and TRBJ2-2; TCRdb selects TRBD2, and the lack of DNA leaves this call unchecked. The CDR3 runs 20 residues. Germline V gene lookup returns CDR1 SGHAT and CDR2 FQNNGV. The CDR3 sequence is CASSLTRPLAGVRGTGELFF.

The rearrangement links TRBV27 to TRBJ2-5; with no DNA, the TCRdb D assignment of TRBD2 cannot be verified. Germline assignment: CDR1 MNHEY and CDR2 SMNVEV (reference sequence). The CDR3 extends over 13 amino acids. CDR3 sequence: CASMVEEQETQYF.

The V and J genes are TRBV18 and TRBJ2-1; TCRdb names TRBD2, which stays unverified in the absence of DNA. Germline lookup yields CDR1 KGHSH and CDR2 LQKENI. The CDR3 is 16 residues long. Here the CDR3 reads CASSLGSLKRDNEQFF.

The rearrangement links TRBV5-1 to TRBJ2-3; TCRdb calls TRBD1, which cannot be checked without DNA. The CDR3 is 14 residues long. CDR1 and CDR2 from the germline V gene are SGHRS and YFSETQ. The CDR3 region is CASSFGQGGDTQYF.

The chain is built from TRBV28 and TRBJ2-7; lacking DNA, the TRBD2 call made by TCRdb goes unchecked. Germline-derived CDR1 and CDR2 are MDHEN and SYDVKM. The CDR3 covers 14 residues. CDR3 sequence reads: CASRSSETSYEQYF.

The CDR3 loop is CASSSRALNTEAFF. The V call is TRBV28, the J call TRBJ1-1. Germline V gene sequence: CDR1 MDHEN, CDR2 SYDVKM. This CDR3 spans 14 amino acids.

The V and J genes are TRBV27 and TRBJ2-5; TCRdb's assignment of TRBD2 cannot be checked, as there is no DNA. Germline values: CDR1 MNHEY, CDR2 SMNVEV (reference sequence). The CDR3 contains 13 residues. The chain's CDR3 is CASSVQSKETQYF.

This chain joins TRBV28 and TRBJ2-2. The length of the CDR3 is 14 residues. Germline V gives CDR1 MDHEN, CDR2 SYDVKM. CDR3 sequence: CASSLVASTGELLF. Full variable domain (rest looked up from reference TRBV28 and TRBJ2-2): DVKVTQSSRYLVKRTGEKVFLECVQDMDHENMFWYRQDPGLGLRLIYFSYDVKMKEKGDIPEGYSVSREKKERFSLILESASTNQTSMYLCASSLVASTGELLFGEGSRLTVL.

The chain recombines TRBV20-1 with TRBJ1-2; there is no DNA to check the TCRdb D call of TRBD1. Germline V gives CDR1 DFQATT, CDR2 SNEGSKA (reference sequence). The CDR3 runs 17 residues. CDR3: CSASEGTGWVPGYGYTF.

The CDR3 spells CASSLNQGASYEQYF. This chain joins TRBV5-4 and TRBJ2-7; TCRdb's assignment of TRBD1 cannot be checked, as there is no DNA. Germline CDR1 SGHNT, CDR2 YYREEE (reference sequence). The CDR3 spans 15 residues.

The rearrangement joins TRBV7-7 to TRBJ2-7; the D call of TRBD1 rests on TCRdb alone, since no DNA is present to check it. Germline lookup yields CDR1 SSHAT and CDR2 FNYEAQ (reference sequence). This CDR3 is 14 amino acids long. This CDR3 is CASSLKQGYYEQYF.

The chain is built from TRBV5-1 and TRBJ2-1; TCRdb selects TRBD2, and the lack of DNA leaves this call unchecked. Germline V gene sequence: CDR1 SGHRS, CDR2 YFSETQ. This CDR3 spans 14 amino acids. CDR3 loop: CASSLGLAGDEQFF.

The chain is built from TRBV7-8 and TRBJ2-6; lacking DNA, the TRBD1 call made by TCRdb goes unchecked. This CDR3 is built from 18 residues. Germline CDR1 SGHVS, CDR2 FQNEAQ. The CDR3 region is CASSFGTGGGSGANVLTF.

The V call is TRBV5-1, the J call TRBJ1-5; TCRdb returns TRBD1, unconfirmable since there is no DNA. The germline gives CDR1 SGHRS, CDR2 YFSETQ. This CDR3 region has 13 residues. CDR3 region: CVPPGGKHQPQHF.

This chain joins TRBV7-9 and TRBJ2-1; TCRdb reports TRBD2, a call that lacks DNA to check it against. The CDR3 is 16 residues long. Looked up from germline, CDR1 is SEHNR and CDR2 is FQNEAQ (reference sequence). The CDR3 protein is CASSSPSGLNYNEQFF.

The chain combines TRBV5-1 with TRBJ2-5; TCRdb's D call, TRBD1, is unchecked because there is no DNA. CDR3 length: 17 amino acids. The germline V gene encodes CDR1 SGHRS and CDR2 YFSETQ. CDR3 sequence: CASSLEPQGGWGETQYF.